The clone carrying this T cell receptor (beta chain) was counted a few times. The data are from a study of blood T cells in healthy people across ages. Germline V gene lookup returns CDR1 SGHTA and CDR2 FQGNSA. V lost 11 bases and J lost 2, with 15 bases in between. CDR3 length equals 13 residues. Then a second PCR, running about 6 to 12 cycles, was carried out with a sample-barcoded 5' primer and a J-beta primer mix. TCRdb called the 5' RACE reads again in MiXCR, with one record for every CDR3 protein. The sample lists about 1.6 million distinct CDR3 sequences; roughly 32% were seen once. The TCR sequence derives from a woman in her 30s in good health. The chain couples TRBV7-2 to TRBJ2-5; TRBD1 might be the D (6 bases). The sequencing input was blood. The CDR3 protein is CASAPDRQETQYF. CDR3 in DNA: TGTGCCTCAGCCCCGGACAGACAAGAGACCCAGTACTTC.